This T cell receptor (beta chain) stems from a study of cytomegalovirus exposure and HLA in healthy donors. Germline lookup yields CDR1 SGDLS and CDR2 YYNGEE. The CDR3 runs to 14 residues. Between the trimmed V and J ends, which lost 2 bases and 8 bases, there was a span of 16 bases. Study-level results: Rates of TCR association differed by HLA locus in a later analysis, with DRB1 highest and HLA-C lowest. Data from an earlier analysis indicated that most TCR beta V segments were productive either about 90% or about 30% of the time. According to the study, around 150 TCR beta chains were cytomegalovirus-associated.

In regard to this clone: Antigen: not known.

The PCR had 60 Vbeta and 13 Jbeta primers. Profiling relied on immunoSEQ multiplex PCR, and the TCRdb table lists in-frame clones only, not all of them. The sample has approximately 280,000 clones, roughly 90% seen once. The sample comprised PBMCs. The sequence was collected from a woman in her late teens or twenties in good health and CMV-seronegative. This chain uses TRBV9 with TRBJ1-1; D remains ambiguous. CDR3 loop: CASSVVRSSLEAFF. CDR3 coding DNA: TGTGCCAGCAGCGTTGTACGGAGTTCTCTCGAAGCTTTCTTT.